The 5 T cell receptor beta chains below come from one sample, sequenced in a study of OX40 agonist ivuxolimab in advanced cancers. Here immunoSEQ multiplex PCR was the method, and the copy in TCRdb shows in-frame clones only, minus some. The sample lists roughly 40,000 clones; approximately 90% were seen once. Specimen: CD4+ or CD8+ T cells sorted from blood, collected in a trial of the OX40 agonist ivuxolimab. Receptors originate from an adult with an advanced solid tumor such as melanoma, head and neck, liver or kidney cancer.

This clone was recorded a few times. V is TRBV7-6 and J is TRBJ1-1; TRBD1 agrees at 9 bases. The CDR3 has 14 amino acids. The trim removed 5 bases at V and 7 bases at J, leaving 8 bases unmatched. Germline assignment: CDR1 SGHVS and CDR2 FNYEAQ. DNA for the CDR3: TGTGCCAGCAGCCAAGGGACAGGGATTGGTGAAGCTTTCTTT. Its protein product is CASSQGTGIGEAFF. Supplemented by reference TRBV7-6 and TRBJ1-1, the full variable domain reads GAGVSQSPRYKVTKRGQDVALRCDPISGHVSLYWYRQALGQGPEFLTYFNYEAQQDKSGLPNDRFSAERPEGSISTLTIQRTEQRDSAMYRCASSQGTGIGEAFFGQGTRLTVV.

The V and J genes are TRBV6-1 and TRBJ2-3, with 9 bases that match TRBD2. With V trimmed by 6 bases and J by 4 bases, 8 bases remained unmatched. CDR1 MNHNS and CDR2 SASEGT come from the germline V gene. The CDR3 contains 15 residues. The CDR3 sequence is CASRRILAGSDTQYF. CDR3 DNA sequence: TGTGCCAGCAGGAGGATCCTAGCGGGATCAGATACGCAGTATTTT.

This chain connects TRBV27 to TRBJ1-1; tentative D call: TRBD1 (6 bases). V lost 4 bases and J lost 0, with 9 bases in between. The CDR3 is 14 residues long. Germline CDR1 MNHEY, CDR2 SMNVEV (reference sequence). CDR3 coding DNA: TGTGCCAGCAGTTCAGGGGTTATGAACACTGAAGCTTTCTTT. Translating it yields CASSSGVMNTEAFF.

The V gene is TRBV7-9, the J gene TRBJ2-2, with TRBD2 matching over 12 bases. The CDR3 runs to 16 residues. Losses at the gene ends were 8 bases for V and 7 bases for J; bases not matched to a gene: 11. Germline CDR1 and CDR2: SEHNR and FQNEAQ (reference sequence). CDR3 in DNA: TGTGCCAGCGGACCCCGGACTAGCGGGAACCTCGGGGAGCTGTTTTTT. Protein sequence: CASGPRTSGNLGELFF.

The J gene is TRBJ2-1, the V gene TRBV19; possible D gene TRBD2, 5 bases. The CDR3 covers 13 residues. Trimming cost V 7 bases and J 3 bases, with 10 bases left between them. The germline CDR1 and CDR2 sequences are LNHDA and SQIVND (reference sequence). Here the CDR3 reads CASTDGVYNEQFF. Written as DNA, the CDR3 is TGTGCCAGTACCGACGGGGTCTACAATGAGCAGTTCTTC.